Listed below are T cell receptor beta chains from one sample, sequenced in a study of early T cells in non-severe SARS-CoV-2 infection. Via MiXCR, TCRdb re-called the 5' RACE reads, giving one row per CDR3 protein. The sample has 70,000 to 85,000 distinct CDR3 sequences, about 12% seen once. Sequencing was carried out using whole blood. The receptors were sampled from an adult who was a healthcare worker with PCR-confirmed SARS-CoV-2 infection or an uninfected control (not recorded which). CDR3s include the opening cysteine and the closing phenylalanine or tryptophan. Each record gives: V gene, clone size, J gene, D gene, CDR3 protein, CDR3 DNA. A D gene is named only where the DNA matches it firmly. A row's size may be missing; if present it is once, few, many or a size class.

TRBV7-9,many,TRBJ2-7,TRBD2,CASSLGSVGGRDIYEQYF,TGTGCCAGCAGCTTAGGTTCCGTCGGCGGGAGGGATATCTACGAGCAGTACTTC
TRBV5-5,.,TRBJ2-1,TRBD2,CASSTSGKSYNEQFF,TGTGCCAGCAGCACAAGCGGGAAGTCCTACAATGAGCAGTTCTTC
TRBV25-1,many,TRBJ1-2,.,CASSAHSLDGYGYTF,TGTGCCAGCAGTGCGCATTCCCTCGATGGGTATGGCTACACCTTC
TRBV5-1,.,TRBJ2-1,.,CASSLPLAPGNNEQFF,TGCGCCAGCAGCTTGCCCCTAGCCCCGGGCAACAATGAGCAGTTCTTC
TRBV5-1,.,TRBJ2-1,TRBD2,CASSSRLAGGSYNEQFF,TGCGCCAGCAGCTCCAGACTAGCGGGAGGCTCCTACAATGAGCAGTTCTTC
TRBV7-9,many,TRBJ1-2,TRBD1,CASNSGTGNYGYTF,TGTGCCAGCAACTCCGGGACAGGAAACTATGGCTACACCTTC
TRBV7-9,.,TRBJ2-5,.,CASGTGQETQYF,TGTGCCAGCGGGACGGGCCAAGAGACCCAGTACTTC
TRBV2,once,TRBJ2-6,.,CASRGSGANVLTF,TGTGCCAGTAGGGGCTCTGGGGCCAACGTCCTGACTTTC
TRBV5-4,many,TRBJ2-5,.,CASSRDAQGFPETQYF,TGTGCCAGCAGCCGCGACGCACAGGGCTTTCCAGAGACCCAGTACTTC
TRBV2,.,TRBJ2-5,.,CAISSGGQRETQYF,TGTGCCATCAGCTCCGGGGGGCAGAGAGAGACCCAGTACTTC
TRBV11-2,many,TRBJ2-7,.,CASSLDKQGVPYEQYF,TGTGCCAGCAGCTTAGACAAACAGGGAGTTCCCTACGAGCAGTACTTC
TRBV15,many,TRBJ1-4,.,CATSAQMSTNEKLFF,TGTGCCACCAGCGCTCAGATGTCAACTAATGAAAAACTGTTTTTT
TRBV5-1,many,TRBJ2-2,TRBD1,CASSFTGGTGELFF,TGCGCCAGCAGCTTTACAGGGGGCACCGGGGAGCTGTTTTTT
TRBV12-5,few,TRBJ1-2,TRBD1,CASGFSGQGAVYGYTF,TGTGCTAGTGGTTTTTCCGGACAGGGGGCTGTCTATGGCTACACCTTC
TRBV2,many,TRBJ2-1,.,CASSADRSSYNEQFF,TGTGCCAGCAGTGCGGACAGAAGCTCCTACAATGAGCAGTTCTTC
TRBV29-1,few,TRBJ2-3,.,CSVGRASGGNTDTQYF,TGCAGCGTTGGCAGGGCATCCGGAGGGAACACAGATACGCAGTATTTT
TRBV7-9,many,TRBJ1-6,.,CASSLAAGSSPLHF,TGTGCCAGCAGCTTAGCGGCCGGGAGTTCACCCCTCCACTTT
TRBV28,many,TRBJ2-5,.,CASSSIGTQYF,TGTGCCAGCAGTTCGATAGGGACCCAGTACTTC
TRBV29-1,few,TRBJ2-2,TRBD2,CSVVPSGGANTGELFF,TGCAGCGTGGTACCTAGCGGGGGGGCCAACACCGGGGAGCTGTTTTTT
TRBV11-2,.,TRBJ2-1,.,CASSSGSNYNEQFF,TGTGCCAGCAGTTCGGGGAGCAACTACAATGAGCAGTTCTTC
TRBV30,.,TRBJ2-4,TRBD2,CACHQTSGLAKNIQYF,TGTGCCTGCCACCAGACTAGCGGGTTAGCCAAAAACATTCAGTACTTC
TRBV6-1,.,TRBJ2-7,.,CASMRAGDSYEQYF,TGTGCCAGCATGAGGGCAGGCGACTCCTACGAGCAGTACTTC
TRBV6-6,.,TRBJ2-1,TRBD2,CASSLAGVYNEQFF,TGTGCCAGCAGCCTAGCGGGAGTTTACAATGAGCAGTTCTTC
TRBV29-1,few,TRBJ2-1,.,CSVSQGNIPTQFF,TGCAGCGTTTCACAGGGTAACATTCCTACGCAGTTCTTC
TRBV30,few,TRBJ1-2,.,CAWSPGGYGYTF,TGTGCCTGGAGTCCAGGAGGGTATGGCTACACCTTC
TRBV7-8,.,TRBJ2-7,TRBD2,CASSSGLAGGTVLAEQYF,TGTGCCAGCAGCTCGGGACTAGCGGGGGGGACTGTATTAGCCGAGCAGTACTTC
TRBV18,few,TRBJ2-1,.,CASSPALAPLEQFF,TGTGCCAGCTCACCTGCCCTTGCCCCGCTCGAGCAGTTCTTC
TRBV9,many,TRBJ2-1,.,CASSGRTSLSYNEQFF,TGTGCCAGCAGCGGCCGGACTTCCCTTTCCTACAATGAGCAGTTCTTC
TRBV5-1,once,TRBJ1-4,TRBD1,CASSSGGQGYEKLFF,TGCGCCAGCAGTTCCGGGGGACAGGGGTATGAAAAACTGTTTTTT
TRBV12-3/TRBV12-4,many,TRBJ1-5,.,CASSPRGGEPQHF,TGTGCCAGCAGCCCAAGAGGGGGGGAACCCCAGCATTTT
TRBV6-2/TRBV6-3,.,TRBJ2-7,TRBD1,CASSYPMVGQGARDYEQYF,TGTGCCAGCAGTTACCCGATGGTTGGACAGGGGGCGCGCGACTACGAGCAGTACTTC
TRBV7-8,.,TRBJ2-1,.,CASSLGLATEFNNEQFF,TGTGCCAGCAGCTTAGGGCTAGCGACGGAGTTTAACAATGAGCAGTTCTTC
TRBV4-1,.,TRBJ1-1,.,CASSQGFATEAFF,TGCGCCAGCAGCCAAGGGTTCGCCACTGAAGCTTTCTTT
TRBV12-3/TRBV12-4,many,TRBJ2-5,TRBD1,CASSPLRGRAETQYF,TGTGCCAGCAGTCCCCTCAGGGGGCGCGCAGAGACCCAGTACTTC
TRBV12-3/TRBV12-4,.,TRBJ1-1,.,CASRAGPEAFF,TGTGCCAGCAGGGCGGGACCTGAAGCTTTCTTT
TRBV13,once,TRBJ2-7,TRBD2,CASSPPRGERHEQYF,TGTGCCAGCAGCCCACCCCGGGGGGAGAGACACGAGCAGTACTTC
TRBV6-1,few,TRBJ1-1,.,CASSFSSTEAFF,TGTGCCAGCAGCTTCAGCAGCACTGAAGCTTTCTTT
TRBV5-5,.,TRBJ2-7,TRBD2,CASSLAFAGLAGEVQYF,TGTGCCAGCAGCTTGGCTTTTGCGGGACTAGCGGGGGAGGTGCAGTACTTC
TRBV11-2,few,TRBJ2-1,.,CASSALGGRYNEQFF,TGTGCCAGCAGCGCCCTAGGTGGTCGATACAATGAGCAGTTCTTC
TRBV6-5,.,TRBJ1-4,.,CASSYGGGPANEKLFF,TGTGCCAGCAGTTACGGGGGGGGGCCAGCTAATGAAAAACTGTTTTTT
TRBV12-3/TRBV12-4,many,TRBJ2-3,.,CASSLKGSLTDTQYF,TGTGCCAGCAGTTTAAAGGGCTCCCTCACAGATACGCAGTATTTT
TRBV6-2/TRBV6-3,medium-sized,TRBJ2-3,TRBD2,CASSPPGLAGGPGDTQYF,TGTGCCAGCAGTCCACCGGGACTAGCGGGGGGCCCTGGAGATACGCAGTATTTT
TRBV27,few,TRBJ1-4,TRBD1,CASSTGTGVEKLFF,TGTGCCAGCAGTACCGGGACAGGGGTTGAAAAACTGTTTTTT
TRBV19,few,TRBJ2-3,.,CASSIPTDTQYF,TGTGCCAGTAGTATACCTACAGATACGCAGTATTTT
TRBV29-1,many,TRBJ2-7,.,CSVGGSTNSYEQYF,TGCAGCGTTGGGGGGTCAACGAACTCCTACGAGCAGTACTTC
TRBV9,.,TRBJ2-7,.,CASSVSSSYEQYF,TGTGCCAGCAGCGTTAGTAGCTCCTACGAGCAGTACTTC
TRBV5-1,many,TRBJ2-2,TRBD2,CASSLAGTTNTGELFF,TGCGCCAGCAGCTTGGCCGGGACTACGAACACCGGGGAGCTGTTTTTT
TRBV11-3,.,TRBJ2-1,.,CASSLDGPHEQFF,TGTGCCAGCAGCTTAGATGGCCCCCATGAGCAGTTCTTC
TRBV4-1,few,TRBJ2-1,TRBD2,CASSQDLPAGGYNEQFF,TGCGCCAGCAGCCAGGACCTCCCAGCGGGGGGGTACAATGAGCAGTTCTTC
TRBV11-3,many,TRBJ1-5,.,CASSLSHQPQHF,TGTGCCAGCAGCCTCTCGCATCAGCCCCAGCATTTT
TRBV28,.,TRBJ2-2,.,CASSLAGWATGELFF,TGTGCCAGCAGTTTAGCTGGATGGGCCACCGGGGAGCTGTTTTTT
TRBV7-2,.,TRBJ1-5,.,CASSAWTGDQPQHF,TGTGCCAGCAGCGCCTGGACGGGGGATCAGCCCCAGCATTTT
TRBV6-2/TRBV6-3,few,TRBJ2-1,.,CASRNFEQFF,TGTGCCAGCAGGAATTTCGAGCAGTTCTTC
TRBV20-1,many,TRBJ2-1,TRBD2,CSARGLAGAYNEQFF,TGCAGTGCCCGCGGACTAGCGGGGGCGTACAATGAGCAGTTCTTC
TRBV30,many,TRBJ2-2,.,CAWSGGLIANTGELFF,TGTGCCTGGAGTGGGGGGCTTATCGCGAACACCGGGGAGCTGTTTTTT
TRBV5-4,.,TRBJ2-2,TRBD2,CASSRIAGGPSTGELFF,TGTGCCAGCAGCCGGATAGCGGGGGGGCCGAGCACCGGGGAGCTGTTTTTT
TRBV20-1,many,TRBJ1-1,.,CSATGHHHTEAFF,TGCAGTGCTACAGGCCACCACCACACTGAAGCTTTCTTT
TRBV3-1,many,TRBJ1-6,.,CASSQVPTGRNSPLHF,TGTGCCAGCAGCCAAGTCCCGACGGGCCGTAATTCACCCCTCCACTTT
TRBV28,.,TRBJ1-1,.,CASSLWRQRNTEAFF,TGTGCCAGCAGTTTATGGCGACAGAGAAACACTGAAGCTTTCTTT